A single sample gave rise to the 8 T cell receptor beta chains below, sequenced in a study of STAT3 mutations in large granular lymphocyte leukemia. Overall study findings and caveats: In T-cell large granular lymphocyte leukemia, about half of patients showed multiple immunodominant subclonotypes.

TCRdb's table, derived via immunoSEQ multiplex PCR, lists solely in-frame clones and lacks some. The profile shows about 19,000 clones, 92% of them singletons. Antigen specificity for these receptors is unknown. The sequencing sample was made of peripheral blood mononuclear cells. Every receptor here comes from a man aged 55-75 years with T-cell large granular lymphocyte leukemia. Some clones in this sample may be carry-over from other donors' samples.

This clone came up a few times. V gene TRBV5-1 combines with J gene TRBJ1-3; no firm D call. Trimming shortened V by 0 bases and J by 4 bases, and 8 bases separated the two germline ends. This CDR3 spans 14 amino acids. Germline V gene sequence: CDR1 SGHRS, CDR2 YFSETQ. The CDR3 coding sequence is TGCGCCAGCAGCTTGGACAGTCGGGGAAACACCATATATTTT. Translation: CASSLDSRGNTIYF.

V usage is TRBV5-4 and J usage is TRBJ2-1; D call uncertain. There are 16 residues in the CDR3. Trimming removed 0 bases at V and 0 bases at J, with 10 bases between. Germline V gene lookup returns CDR1 SGHNT and CDR2 YYREEE (reference sequence). The CDR3 loop reads CASSLVTASSYNEQFF. In DNA form, the CDR3 reads TGTGCCAGCAGCTTGGTCACAGCGAGCTCCTACAATGAGCAGTTCTTC. Using reference TRBV5-4 and TRBJ2-1 for the parts outside the CDR3, the full variable domain is ETGVTQSPTHLIKTRGQQVTLRCSSQSGHNTVSWYQQALGQGPQFIFQYYREEENGRGNFPPRFSGLQFPNYSSELNVNALELDDSALYLCASSLVTASSYNEQFFGPGTRLTVL.

CDR3 nucleotides: TGTGCCAGTAGTATGGGGATGACGGGAGCTAGCACAGATACGCAGTATTTT. Translated, it gives CASSMGMTGASTDTQYF. The chain recombines TRBV19 with TRBJ2-3; possibly TRBD2 for D (6 bases). Germline V gene data show CDR1 as LNHDA and CDR2 as SQIVND (reference sequence). V dropped 3 bases and J dropped 0 bases, with 16 bases sitting between them. The CDR3 runs 17 residues.

The V gene is TRBV9, the J gene TRBJ2-7; D ambiguous. The V and J ends lost 0 bases and 4 bases respectively, with 11 bases between them. Germline values: CDR1 SGDLS, CDR2 YYNGEE. This CDR3 spans 14 amino acids. The CDR3 sequence is CASSVGALGYEQYF. The CDR3 nucleotides are TGTGCCAGCAGCGTAGGGGCACTTGGGTACGAGCAGTACTTC.

This clone was counted once. The gene calls are TRBV15 and TRBJ1-6, with D unclear. This CDR3 is built from 13 residues. V lost 0 bases and J 13 bases, leaving 10 bases between the germline ends. Germline V gives CDR1 LNHNV, CDR2 YYDKDF (reference sequence). The CDR3 bases are TGTGCCACCAGCAGAGATTCACGGACCCCCCTCCACTTT. This codes for CATSRDSRTPLHF.

This clone came up once. The chain couples TRBV29-1 to TRBJ2-5, with 7 nucleotides matching TRBD2. The germline CDR1 and CDR2 sequences are SQVTM and ANQGSEA. J was trimmed by 2 bases and V by 6 bases; bases with no gene match: 9. The CDR3 is made up of 14 amino acids. CDR3 nucleotides: TGCAGCGTAATGGGAGCGGGAACACAAGAGACCCAGTACTTC. Encoded protein: CSVMGAGTQETQYF.

V gene TRBV4-3 combines with J gene TRBJ1-5; D is ambiguous. Trimming removed 0 bases from V and 5 bases from J, with 20 bases in between. Germline V CDR1 and CDR2: LGHNA, YSLEER. CDR3 length: 18 amino acids. The CDR3 DNA reads as TGCGCCAGCAGCCAAGAGGGAGGGAACGGTTGGTGGGATCAGCCCCAGCATTTT. This codes for CASSQEGGNGWWDQPQHF.

The chain employs TRBV25-1 and TRBJ2-5; tentative D call: TRBD1 (6 bases). The CDR3 contains 14 residues. Trimming shortened V by 2 bases and J by 7 bases, and 14 bases separated the two germline ends. Germline values: CDR1 MGHDK, CDR2 SYGVNS. The CDR3 DNA is TGTGCCAGCAGTGAAGGGATACTCAGGGGGACCCAGTACTTC. Its translation: CASSEGILRGTQYF.